The 8 T cell receptor beta chains below come from one sample, sequenced in a study of cytomegalovirus exposure and HLA in healthy donors. With 60 Vbeta and 13 Jbeta primers, the PCR was carried out. TCRdb keeps only in-frame clones here, not all; method: immunoSEQ multiplex PCR. The sample has about 95,000 clones; just over 70% are singletons. The sample comprised PBMCs. These receptors originate from a man in his 60s in good health and CMV-seronegative.

As regards this clone: Its ends do not fully match the called genes, so a read error is possible. The chain has TRBV6-1 and TRBJ2-2, with TRBD2 matching 13 bases. Germline values: CDR1 MNHNS, CDR2 SASEGT. The CDR3 is 16 amino acids. This CDR3 is CASSVGTSGNAGELFF. The CDR3 DNA reads as TGTGCCAGCAGTGTCGGGACTAGCGGGAACGCCGGGGAGCTGTTTTTT.

For the CDR3, the DNA is TGTGCCAGCTCACCCCCGGTAGGGACAAGGACTGAAGCTTTCTTT. Translating gives CASSPPVGTRTEAFF. The chain combines TRBV18 with TRBJ1-1, with D perhaps TRBD1 (6 bases). The V and J ends lost 3 bases and 5 bases respectively, with 16 bases between them. This CDR3 region has 15 residues. Germline loops: CDR1 KGHSH, CDR2 LQKENI.

This clone was found once. The genes are TRBV29-1 and TRBJ2-1, with D perhaps TRBD1 (6 bases). The CDR3 totals 15 residues. With 3 bases removed from V and 4 bases from J, the gap between germline ends came to 16 bases. CDR1 is SQVTM and CDR2 is ANQGSEA in the germline V gene. CDR3 residues: CSVEAGTNPYNEQFF. CDR3 in DNA: TGCAGCGTTGAGGCCGGGACAAACCCTTACAATGAGCAGTTCTTC.

This chain uses TRBV7-2 with TRBJ1-3; a possible D gene is TRBD1 (5 bases). The CDR3 totals 13 residues. V shed 5 bases and J shed 5 bases, with 10 bases lying between them. Germline loops: CDR1 SGHTA, CDR2 FQGNSA. The CDR3 is CASSQGIRNTIYF. CDR3 bases: TGTGCCAGCAGCCAGGGAATCCGAAACACCATATATTTT.

In this sample, this clone turned up a few times. The CDR3, as DNA: TGTGCCAGCAGGAGCGGGGGGGGTCCCGGGGAGCTGTTTTTT. Its translation is CASRSGGGPGELFF. This chain connects TRBV9 to TRBJ2-2; the match to TRBD2 covers 10 bases. The ends lost 5 bases at V and 6 bases at J; junction bases unmatched: 4. CDR3 size: 14 residues. Per germline, CDR1 SGDLS and CDR2 YYNGEE.

This clone was counted a few times. The chain combines TRBV11-2 with TRBJ1-5, with 10 positions matching TRBD1. Per the germline V gene, CDR1 is SGHAT and CDR2 is FQNNGV. Trimming at V came to 4 bases and at J to 1 base, leaving 4 bases not matched to a gene. The CDR3 consists of 16 residues. The CDR3 sequence: CASSSRDRGSNQPQHF. DNA of the CDR3: TGTGCCAGCAGCTCACGGGACAGGGGAAGCAATCAGCCCCAGCATTTT.

This chain uses TRBV14 with TRBJ2-3; 8 bases are a match to TRBD2. The J segment lost 6 bases and the V segment lost 4 bases, leaving 3 bases of the junction unmatched. The CDR3 sequence is 13 residues long. Germline V CDR1 and CDR2: SGHDN, FVKESK. CDR3 region: CASSLRLADTQYF. In nucleotides, the CDR3 is TGTGCCAGCAGCCTTCGACTAGCGGATACGCAGTATTTT.

DNA of the CDR3: TGCGCCAGCTGGGGACAGGGAGATGTCATGGGTCAGCCCCAGCATTTT. Translation gives CASWGQGDVMGQPQHF. V gene TRBV23-1 combines with J gene TRBJ1-5, with 9 bases lining up with TRBD1. TRBV23-1 is an ORF, with its function uncertain. The V segment lost 8 bases and the J segment 6 bases; nucleotides outside the gene matches: 14. The CDR3 totals 16 residues.